Sequencing of this T cell receptor beta chain was carried out in a study of cytomegalovirus exposure and HLA in healthy donors. Overall study findings and caveats: Researchers had no immune exposure information except CMV serostatus available.

Primers included in the PCR were 60 Vbeta and 13 Jbeta primers. Clones were read by immunoSEQ multiplex PCR, and TCRdb kept only the in-frame ones, dropping some. The sample consists of 130,000 to 150,000 clones, about four fifths of them appearing once. The CDR3 spans 16 residues. Germline CDR1 is MDHEN and CDR2 is SYDVKM. V lost 2 bases, J lost 8 bases, and 14 bases stayed unmatched. In the case of this clone: What it recognizes is unknown.

The sequencing sample was made of PBMCs. The V and J genes are TRBV28 and TRBJ1-2, with TRBD1 matching over 7 bases. The clonotype comes from a woman aged 40 to 50 in good health and CMV-seropositive. The CDR3 loop is CASSLGGQLHSVGYTF. In DNA, the CDR3 is TGTGCCAGCAGTTTAGGGGGACAGCTCCACAGTGTGGGCTACACCTTC.